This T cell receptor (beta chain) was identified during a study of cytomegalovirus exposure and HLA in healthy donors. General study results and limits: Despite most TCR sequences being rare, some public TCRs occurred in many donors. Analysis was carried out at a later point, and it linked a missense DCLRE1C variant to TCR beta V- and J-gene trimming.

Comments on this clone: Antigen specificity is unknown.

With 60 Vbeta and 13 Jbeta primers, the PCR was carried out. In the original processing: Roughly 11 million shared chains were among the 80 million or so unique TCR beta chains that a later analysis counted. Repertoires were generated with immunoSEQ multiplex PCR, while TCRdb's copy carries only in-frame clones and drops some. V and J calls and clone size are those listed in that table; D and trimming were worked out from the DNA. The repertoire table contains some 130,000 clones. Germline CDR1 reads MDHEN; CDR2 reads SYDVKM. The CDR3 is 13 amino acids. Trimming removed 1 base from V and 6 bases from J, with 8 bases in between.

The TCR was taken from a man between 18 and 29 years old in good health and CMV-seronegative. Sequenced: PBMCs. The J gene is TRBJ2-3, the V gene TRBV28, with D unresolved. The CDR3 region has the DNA TGTGCCAGCAGTTTATTTAGCCGGGATACGCAGTATTTT. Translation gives CASSLFSRDTQYF.